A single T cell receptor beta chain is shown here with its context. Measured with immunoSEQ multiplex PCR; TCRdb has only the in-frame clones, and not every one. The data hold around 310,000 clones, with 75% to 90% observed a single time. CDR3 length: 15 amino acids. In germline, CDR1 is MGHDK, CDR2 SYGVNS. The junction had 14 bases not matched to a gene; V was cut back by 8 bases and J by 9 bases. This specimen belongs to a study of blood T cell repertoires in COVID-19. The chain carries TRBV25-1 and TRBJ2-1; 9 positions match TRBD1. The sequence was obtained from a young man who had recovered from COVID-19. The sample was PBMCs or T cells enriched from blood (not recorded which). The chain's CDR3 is CASGRSGQGGSEQFF. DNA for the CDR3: TGTGCCAGCGGTAGATCGGGACAGGGAGGAAGTGAGCAGTTCTTC.